This T cell receptor beta chain was captured in a study of cytomegalovirus exposure and HLA in healthy donors. Study results and caveats: Sequencing likely produced, as an artifact, a cluster of highly shared sequence variants.

The PCR employed 60 Vbeta primers together with 13 Jbeta primers. TCRdb's copy holds only in-frame clones and misses some; the assay was immunoSEQ multiplex PCR. The sample records under 200,000 clones, 70% to 80% being singletons. This clone was counted once. Its antigen remains unidentified. This specimen includes other DNA sequences encoding the same CDR3. Germline loops: CDR1 SGHRS, CDR2 YFSETQ. The CDR3 contains 14 residues. J lost 4 bases, V lost 4 bases, and 7 bases had no gene match. The chain links TRBV5-1 to TRBJ2-5; 7 positions match TRBD1. Sequenced sample: PBMCs. The clonotype originates from a man aged 55 to 70 in good health and CMV-seronegative. The chain's CDR3 is CASSIGQVRETQYF. CDR3 nucleotides: TGCGCCAGCAGCATAGGACAGGTCAGAGAGACCCAGTACTTC.